These 12 T cell receptor beta chains originate from one sample sequenced in a study of cytomegalovirus exposure and HLA in healthy donors. PCR amplification relied on 60 Vbeta primers (plus 13 Jbeta primers). The table came from immunoSEQ multiplex PCR; TCRdb's copy has only in-frame clones and leaves some out. The sample contains some 95,000 clones, approximately 81% of which appear only once. Sequenced input: PBMCs. The receptors were gathered from a woman aged 40 to 49 in good health and CMV-seropositive.

The chain carries TRBV7-2 and TRBJ2-5; 10 nucleotides align to TRBD2. V lost 2 bases to trimming and J lost 13 bases; unmatched junction nucleotides: 7. The CDR3 consists of 13 residues. In germline, CDR1 is SGHTA, CDR2 FQGNSA. For the CDR3, the DNA is TGTGCCAGCAGCTTAATGCTAGCGGGAGATATGTACTTC. This encodes CASSLMLAGDMYF.

The chain combines TRBV19 with TRBJ1-2; 10 bases map to TRBD1. V dropped 10 bases and J dropped 2; count of bases not matched to a gene: 7. Germline assignment: CDR1 LNHDA and CDR2 SQIVND (reference sequence). The CDR3 covers 14 residues. CDR3 in amino acids: CATQTGGKNYGYTF. The CDR3 DNA sequence: TGTGCCACCCAGACAGGGGGCAAAAACTATGGCTACACCTTC.

The chain employs TRBV4-1 and TRBJ2-1; 9 nucleotides line up with TRBD1. The germline V gene encodes CDR1 MGHRA and CDR2 YSYEKL. The CDR3 covers 14 residues. The trim removed 5 bases at V and 8 bases at J, leaving 7 bases unmatched. This chain's CDR3 is CASSSGTGYDEQFF. CDR3 nucleotides: TGCGCCAGCAGCTCCGGGACAGGGTACGATGAGCAGTTCTTC.

The sample holds a few counts of this clone. V is TRBV25-1 and J is TRBJ2-3; D not certain. Germline CDR1 reads MGHDK; CDR2 reads SYGVNS. Trimming removed 0 bases from V and 5 bases from J, with 3 bases in between. The CDR3 is 12 residues long. CDR3 nucleotides: TGTGCCAGCAGTGAATATATAGATACGCAGTATTTT. Translated, it gives CASSEYIDTQYF.

The V and J genes are TRBV19 and TRBJ1-2, with 7 bases identical to TRBD1. The CDR3 runs 15 residues. V lost 3 bases to trimming and J lost 2 bases; unmatched junction nucleotides: 6. CDR1 is LNHDA and CDR2 is SQIVND in the germline V gene (reference sequence). The CDR3 DNA sequence: TGTGCCAGTAGTATGACAGGGCGGAGAAACTATGGCTACACCTTC. Translation: CASSMTGRRNYGYTF.

The chain joins TRBV11-2 to TRBJ1-1; D remains unclear. The CDR3 runs to 13 residues. The V end lost 1 base, the J end lost 6 bases, and 9 bases lay between the germline ends. CDR1 and CDR2 (germline): SGHAT, FQNNGV. The CDR3 nucleotides are TGTGCCAGCAGCTTAGTTGGGAGGGCTGAAGCTTTCTTT. Encoded protein: CASSLVGRAEAFF.

CDR3 coding DNA: TGTGCCACCAGAAATGGAGGACAGGGCGGAAACATTCAGTACTTC. Translation gives CATRNGGQGGNIQYF. The V call is TRBV15, the J call TRBJ2-4; TRBD1 matches at 8 bases. J was trimmed by 6 bases and V by 6 bases; bases with no gene match: 10. This CDR3 comprises 15 residues. Germline lookup yields CDR1 LNHNV and CDR2 YYDKDF (reference sequence).

The gene calls are TRBV28 and TRBJ1-2; D not certain. This CDR3 contains 15 residues. The V and J ends lost 2 bases and 5 bases respectively, with 15 bases between them. The V gene's germline CDR1 is MDHEN and CDR2 SYDVKM. The CDR3 here is CASSLTPPGSYGYTF. The CDR3 region has the DNA TGTGCCAGCAGTTTAACCCCGCCGGGATCGTATGGCTACACCTTC.

The genes are TRBV28 and TRBJ1-1, with D hard to call. Germline V CDR1 and CDR2: MDHEN, SYDVKM. The CDR3 is 11 amino acids. Trimming removed 11 bases at V and 3 bases at J, with 10 bases between. The CDR3 protein is CAASRYTEAFF. Here the CDR3 DNA reads TGTGCCGCTAGCAGGTACACTGAAGCTTTCTTT.

The J gene is TRBJ1-2, the V gene TRBV7-9; TRBD1 aligns across 8 bases. The CDR3 consists of 18 residues. V was clipped by 1 base and J by 1 base; unmatched bases: 11. The germline V gene has CDR1 SEHNR and CDR2 FQNEAQ (reference sequence). As DNA, the CDR3 is TGTGCCAGCAGCTTAGACTTTTGGCCGGACAGGGTTAACTATGGCTACACCTTC. Translated: CASSLDFWPDRVNYGYTF.

The chain links TRBV6-5 to TRBJ1-4; weak D call: TRBD1 (5 bases). The CDR3 contains 13 residues. The V gene lost 0 bases and the J gene lost 10 bases, with 9 bases spanning the gap. Germline V gene sequence: CDR1 MNHEY, CDR2 SVGAGI. The CDR3 protein is CASSYSPGGKLFF. Written as DNA, the CDR3 is TGTGCCAGCAGTTACTCTCCGGGGGGAAAACTGTTTTTT.

This clone was counted once. The chain is built from TRBV5-1 and TRBJ1-2; 7 positions agree with TRBD1. Germline CDR1 SGHRS, CDR2 YFSETQ. CDR3 size: 14 residues. J lost 7 bases, V lost 0 bases, and 6 bases had no gene match. Here the CDR3 DNA reads TGCGCCAGCAGCTTGGAACAGGGGAGTGGTGGCTACACCTTC. Its translation: CASSLEQGSGGYTF.